This T cell receptor (beta chain) emerged from a study of beta chain features in type 1 diabetes. Of the isolated RNA, all was reverse transcribed, and so the sequenced material was expressed TCRB transcripts. The protocol was immunoSEQ multiplex PCR, while the TCRdb copy is restricted to in-frame clones and leaves out a portion. Counted here are roughly 100,000 clones, about 26% occurring once; the ten biggest clones make up 0.53%. As to this clone: The antigen is unknown.

General observations from the study: In every one of the four CD4+ subsets, TCRB CDR3s were moderately but significantly shorter in Type 1 diabetes patients.

Source material: central memory CD4+ T cells from blood. The sequence was collected from a woman between 18 and 29 years old with type 1 diabetes.

CDR3 sequence (DNA): TGTGCCAGCAGTTGGGGGGGGCTTAATGAAAAACTGTTTTTT. Residues: CASSWGGLNEKLFF. The J gene is TRBJ1-4, the V gene TRBV27; D perhaps matches TRBD1 (6 bases). This CDR3 spans 14 amino acids. V dropped 4 bases and J dropped 4 bases, with 10 bases sitting between them. Germline CDR1 is MNHEY and CDR2 is SMNVEV (reference sequence).